This TCR beta chain is from a study of cytomegalovirus exposure and HLA in healthy donors. Study conclusions and caveats: In a later analysis, TCR association rates varied by HLA locus: DRB1 most, HLA-C fewest. In a later analysis, HLA-associated TCR beta chains were more clonally expanded than equally common others.

Vbeta (60) and Jbeta (13) primers were used in the PCR. Clones were read by immunoSEQ multiplex PCR, and TCRdb kept only the in-frame ones, dropping some. Listed are roughly 88,000 clones; over 15% falls within the top ten. Healthy people donating bone marrow made up the donors. Worth noting for this clone: Its target is not known.

Sample: PBMCs. The sequence came from a man aged 50-60 years in good health and CMV-seropositive.

CDR3 loop: CASSPRNLAGGTEAFF. DNA of the CDR3: TGTGCCAGCTCACCACGGAATTTGGCGGGGGGGACTGAAGCTTTCTTT. The V and J genes are TRBV18 and TRBJ1-1, with D possibly matching TRBD1 (5 bases). CDR3 length: 16 residues. V dropped 1 base and J dropped 5 bases, with 17 bases sitting between them. CDR1 is KGHSH and CDR2 is LQKENI in the germline V gene. Full variable domain (missing parts from reference TRBV18 and TRBJ1-1): NAGVMQNPRHLVRRRGQEARLRCSPMKGHSHVYWYRQLPEEGLKFMVYLQKENIIDESGMPKERFSAEFPKEGPSILRIQQVVRGDSAAYFCASSPRNLAGGTEAFFGQGTRLTVV.